In its sample, the clone carrying this T cell receptor (beta chain) was seen a few times. Its specificity is not known. TCRdb used MiXCR to reprocess the 5' RACE reads, holding one entry per CDR3 protein. The sample lists about 470,000 distinct CDR3 sequences; approximately 23% were seen once. The data stem from a study of T-cell memory formation after mild COVID-19. Overall study findings and caveats: Among contracting clones, CD4+ were mainly CM/EM and CD8+ enriched in EMRA. Some clones that responded were present in memory (sampled pre-infection), which suggests cross-reactive memory joined. The second-wave clones peaking on day 37 were not confirmed as SARS-CoV-2-specific.

The ends lost 1 base at V and 5 bases at J; junction bases unmatched: 16. Germline V gene lookup returns CDR1 SGHRS and CDR2 YFSETQ. This CDR3 region has 19 residues. Sequences were obtained from PBMCs or a T cell subset sorted from them (not recorded which). The sequence came from an adult woman who had mild COVID-19 (a few samples of this study predate the infection). Cell type and time point are not known. This sequence joins TRBV5-1 and TRBJ2-2; 8 nucleotides align to TRBD1. CDR3 sequence: CASSLIPTSGGVWTGELFF. The CDR3 DNA sequence: TGCGCCAGCAGCTTGATCCCGACGTCAGGGGGCGTGTGGACCGGGGAGCTGTTTTTT.